A selection of T cell receptor beta chains follows, all from one sample in a study of Ad26.COV2.S vaccination and SARS-CoV-2 variants. Produced via immunoSEQ multiplex PCR; TCRdb's table is partial and in-frame only. The sample holds 300,000 to 400,000 clones, about 89% seen once. Sequences were derived from peripheral blood, sampled in a trial of Ad26.COV2.S vaccine versus placebo. These receptors came from a person aged 18-65 years who received the Ad26.COV2.S COVID-19 vaccine or a placebo. Both conserved end residues are part of each CDR3. D genes are given only for firm matches. Expanded clones are given a class, and other clones once, few, many or no size at all.

cdr3_nt: TGTGCCAGCAGGCCCTCCGGACAGGTCTACAATGAGCAGTTCTTC
cdr3_aa: CASRPSGQVYNEQFF
j_call: TRBJ2-1
clone_size: .
d_call: TRBD1
v_call: TRBV28

cdr3_nt: TGTGCCAGCAGCCAAGGAAGTCCCGGGGAGCTGTTTTTT
cdr3_aa: CASSQGSPGELFF
j_call: TRBJ2-2
clone_size: .
d_call: .
v_call: TRBV14

cdr3_nt: TGTGCCAGCAGCCGGGACCTCCTGAACACCGGGGAGCTGTTTTTT
cdr3_aa: CASSRDLLNTGELFF
j_call: TRBJ2-2
clone_size: .
d_call: .
v_call: TRBV6-5

cdr3_nt: TGTGCCACCAGCAGAGGGACTAGTCAGGTCCCCGGGGAGCTGTTTTTT
cdr3_aa: CATSRGTSQVPGELFF
j_call: TRBJ2-2
clone_size: .
d_call: TRBD2
v_call: TRBV15

cdr3_nt: TGTGCCACCAGTGATTTGAGGCAGGGGATCCACAATGAGCAGTTCTTC
cdr3_aa: CATSDLRQGIHNEQFF
j_call: TRBJ2-1
clone_size: .
d_call: .
v_call: TRBV24-1

cdr3_nt: TGTGCCAGCAGCTTAGGATCGGTGCGCTCCTACAATGAGCAGTTCTTC
cdr3_aa: CASSLGSVRSYNEQFF
j_call: TRBJ2-1
clone_size: .
d_call: .
v_call: TRBV7-2

cdr3_nt: TGTGCCACCAGTCAATTGGGGACACTCAACTACGAGCAGTACTTC
cdr3_aa: CATSQLGTLNYEQYF
j_call: TRBJ2-7
clone_size: .
d_call: .
v_call: TRBV15

cdr3_nt: TGTGCCAGCAGTTCCACTAGCGCGGGTGAATATACGCAGTATTTT
cdr3_aa: CASSSTSAGEYTQYF
j_call: TRBJ2-3
clone_size: once
d_call: TRBD2
v_call: TRBV27

cdr3_nt: TGTGCCAGCAGCCTTCGTGCAACTAATGAAAAACTGTTTTTT
cdr3_aa: CASSLRATNEKLFF
j_call: TRBJ1-4
clone_size: .
d_call: .
v_call: TRBV3-1/TRBV3-2

cdr3_nt: TGTGCCAGTAGTCGACAGGGCAACTATGGCTACACCTTC
cdr3_aa: CASSRQGNYGYTF
j_call: TRBJ1-2
clone_size: .
d_call: TRBD1
v_call: TRBV19

cdr3_nt: TGTGCTAGTGGTTTGGTACTAGGCTCCTACAATGAGCAGTTCTTC
cdr3_aa: CASGLVLGSYNEQFF
j_call: TRBJ2-1
clone_size: .
d_call: .
v_call: TRBV12-5

cdr3_nt: TGTGCCAGCAGCTCGGGACCGAGGAACACTGAAGCTTTCTTT
cdr3_aa: CASSSGPRNTEAFF
j_call: TRBJ1-1
clone_size: once
d_call: .
v_call: TRBV11-2

cdr3_nt: TGTGCCAGCAGCTTAGGGGGTAGGGAGGAAGGCACTGAAGCTTTCTTT
cdr3_aa: CASSLGGREEGTEAFF
j_call: TRBJ1-1
clone_size: once
d_call: .
v_call: TRBV7-9

cdr3_nt: TGTGCCAGCAGTTACGGGGAGGGGTACTACAATGAGCAGTTCTTC
cdr3_aa: CASSYGEGYYNEQFF
j_call: TRBJ2-1
clone_size: .
d_call: TRBD2
v_call: TRBV6-6

cdr3_nt: TGTGCCAGCAGTCCGACCGGGACTAGCTTTCAGTTGGGGCAGTACTTC
cdr3_aa: CASSPTGTSFQLGQYF
j_call: TRBJ2-7
clone_size: .
d_call: TRBD2
v_call: TRBV27

cdr3_nt: TGCAGCGCGGGAGAAGGGTACGAGCAGTACTTC
cdr3_aa: CSAGEGYEQYF
j_call: TRBJ2-7
clone_size: .
d_call: .
v_call: TRBV29-1

cdr3_nt: TGCAGCGTCGGACAGGGCGGTAGGCAGTACTTC
cdr3_aa: CSVGQGGRQYF
j_call: TRBJ2-7
clone_size: .
d_call: TRBD1
v_call: TRBV29-1

cdr3_nt: TGTGCCAGCAGGGGTGGTACAGATACGCAGTATTTT
cdr3_aa: CASRGGTDTQYF
j_call: TRBJ2-3
clone_size: .
d_call: .
v_call: TRBV27

cdr3_nt: TGTGCCAGCAGTTTAAGAGGGGTCTCTTGGGGATTACAAGAGACCCAGTACTTC
cdr3_aa: CASSLRGVSWGLQETQYF
j_call: TRBJ2-5
clone_size: .
d_call: .
v_call: TRBV28

cdr3_nt: TGTGCCAGCAGCCCGCACGGATACGAGCAGTACTTC
cdr3_aa: CASSPHGYEQYF
j_call: TRBJ2-7
clone_size: .
d_call: .
v_call: TRBV12-3/TRBV12-4

cdr3_nt: TGTGCCAGCAGTAGAAACAGGGTAACCTTTTTGGGGGGCTACACCTTC
cdr3_aa: CASSRNRVTFLGGYTF
j_call: TRBJ1-2
clone_size: .
d_call: .
v_call: TRBV28

cdr3_nt: TGCAGTGCTAGTCCGGGAGGGGCAGATACGCAGTATTTT
cdr3_aa: CSASPGGADTQYF
j_call: TRBJ2-3
clone_size: .
d_call: TRBD2
v_call: TRBV20-1